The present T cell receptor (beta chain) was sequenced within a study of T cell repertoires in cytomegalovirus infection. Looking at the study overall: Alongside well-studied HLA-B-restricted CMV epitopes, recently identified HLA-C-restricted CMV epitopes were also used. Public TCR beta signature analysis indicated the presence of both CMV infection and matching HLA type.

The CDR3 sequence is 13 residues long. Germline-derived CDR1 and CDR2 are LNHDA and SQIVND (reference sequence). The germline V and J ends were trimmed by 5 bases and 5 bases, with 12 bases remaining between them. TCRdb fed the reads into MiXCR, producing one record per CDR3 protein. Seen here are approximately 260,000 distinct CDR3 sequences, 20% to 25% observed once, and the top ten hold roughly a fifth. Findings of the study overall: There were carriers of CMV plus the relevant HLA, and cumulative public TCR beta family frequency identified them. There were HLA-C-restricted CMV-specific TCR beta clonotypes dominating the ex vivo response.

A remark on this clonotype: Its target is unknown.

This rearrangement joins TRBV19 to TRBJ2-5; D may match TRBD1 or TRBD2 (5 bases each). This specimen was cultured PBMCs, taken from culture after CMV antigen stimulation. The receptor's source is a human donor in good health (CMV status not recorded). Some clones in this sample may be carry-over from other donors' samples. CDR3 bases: TGTGCCAGTAGTGGGGGATTATCGGAGACCCAGTACTTC. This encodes CASSGGLSETQYF.